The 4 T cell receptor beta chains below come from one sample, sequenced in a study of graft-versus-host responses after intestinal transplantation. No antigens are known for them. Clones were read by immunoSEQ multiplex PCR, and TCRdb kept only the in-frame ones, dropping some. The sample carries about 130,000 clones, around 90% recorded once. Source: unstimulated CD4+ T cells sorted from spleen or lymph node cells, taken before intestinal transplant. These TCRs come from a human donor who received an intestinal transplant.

The CDR3 reads CSVEDPNSPGSGNTIYF. CDR3 DNA sequence: TGCAGCGTTGAAGATCCCAACAGTCCGGGCTCTGGAAACACCATATATTTT. The rearrangement links TRBV29-1 to TRBJ1-3; D gene ambiguous. Germline V CDR1 and CDR2: SQVTM, ANQGSEA. V gave up 0 bases and J gave up 0 bases, with 15 bases separating them. The CDR3 spans 17 residues.

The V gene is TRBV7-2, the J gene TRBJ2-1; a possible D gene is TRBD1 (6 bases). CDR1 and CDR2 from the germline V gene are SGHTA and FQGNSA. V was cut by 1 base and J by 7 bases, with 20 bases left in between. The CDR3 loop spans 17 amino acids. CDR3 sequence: CASSLVVGRPGANEQFF. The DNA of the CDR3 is TGTGCCAGCAGCTTAGTTGTGGGGCGGCCAGGGGCGAATGAGCAGTTCTTC.

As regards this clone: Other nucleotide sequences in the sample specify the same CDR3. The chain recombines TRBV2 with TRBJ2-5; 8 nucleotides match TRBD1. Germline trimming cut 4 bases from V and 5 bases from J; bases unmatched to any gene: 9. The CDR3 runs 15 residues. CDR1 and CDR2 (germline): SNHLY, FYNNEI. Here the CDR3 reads CASSGEVTGVETQYF. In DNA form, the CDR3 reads TGTGCCAGCAGTGGGGAGGTGACAGGGGTCGAGACCCAGTACTTC.

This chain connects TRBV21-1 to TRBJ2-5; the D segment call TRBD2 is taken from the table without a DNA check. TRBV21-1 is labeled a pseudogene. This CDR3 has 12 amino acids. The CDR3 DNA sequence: TGTGCCAGTCTCATACTACAAGAGACCCAGTACTTC. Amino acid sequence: CASLILQETQYF.